The 19 T cell receptor beta chains below come from one sample, sequenced in a study of T cell responses to AZD1222 COVID-19 vaccine. TCRdb's copy holds only in-frame clones and misses some; the assay was immunoSEQ multiplex PCR. This table has tens of thousands of clones, around 90% appearing once. The sequencing here drew on peripheral blood, taken on day 0 of AZD1222 vaccination. These receptor sequences come from an adult in good health.

This sequence joins TRBV5-1 and TRBJ1-6, with unresolved D. This CDR3 has 15 residues. The germline V gene has CDR1 SGHRS and CDR2 YFSETQ. Deletions cut 2 bases from V and 7 bases from J, with 13 bases between. Written as DNA, the CDR3 is TGCGCCAGCAGCTTTACGGGAGACGGGAATTCACCCCTCCACTTT. Its translation is CASSFTGDGNSPLHF.

This chain joins TRBV6-5 and TRBJ1-4; D unclear. V was clipped by 3 bases and J by 4 bases, with 9 bases between them. In germline, CDR1 is MNHEY, CDR2 SVGAGI. The CDR3 is made up of 14 amino acids. DNA for the CDR3: TGTGCCAGCAGTTATCTCGGGATTAATGAAAAACTGTTTTTT. Translating it yields CASSYLGINEKLFF.

The V gene is TRBV29-1, the J gene TRBJ2-7; D remains ambiguous. In germline, CDR1 is SQVTM, CDR2 ANQGSEA. Deletions cut 6 bases from V and 7 bases from J, with 22 bases between. The CDR3 runs 14 residues. This CDR3 reads CSVRISGPLGEQYF. The CDR3 region has the DNA TGCAGCGTACGCATTTCCGGGCCTCTGGGAGAGCAGTACTTC.

The V gene is TRBV9, the J gene TRBJ2-3; D perhaps matches TRBD2 (5 bases). CDR3 length: 12 amino acids. Trimming left V 2 bases short and J 4 bases short, with 5 bases between. Germline V gives CDR1 SGDLS, CDR2 YYNGEE. In DNA form, the CDR3 reads TGTGCCAGCAGCGTCGGGGCAGATACGCAGTATTTT. Translating gives CASSVGADTQYF.

This clone came up a few times. The chain has TRBV18 and TRBJ1-1, with 9 bases aligning to TRBD1. Germline-derived CDR1 and CDR2 are KGHSH and LQKENI. Trimming took 10 bases from V and 3 from J; bases not matched to a gene: 6. The CDR3 runs 13 residues. CDR3 sequence (DNA): TGTGCCAACAAACAGGGGGCTGACACTGAAGCTTTCTTT. Translation gives CANKQGADTEAFF.

This chain connects TRBV7-9 to TRBJ1-5, with D uncertain. The CDR3 consists of 8 residues. Per the germline V gene, CDR1 is SEHNR and CDR2 is FQNEAQ (reference sequence). The CDR3 DNA sequence: TGTGAGAGGGAGGCCCAGCATTTT. Translated: CEREAQHF.

The chain carries TRBV5-4 and TRBJ2-7, with D unclear. V lost 0 bases to trimming and J lost 2 bases, with 6 bases between them. CDR3 length equals 13 residues. CDR1 is SGHNT, CDR2 YYREEE, per germline (reference sequence). CDR3 nucleotide sequence: TGTGCCAGCAGCTTGGAGGGTACCTACGAGCAGTACTTC. Its protein product is CASSLEGTYEQYF.

The chain combines TRBV6-1 with TRBJ1-6; the match to TRBD1 covers 11 bases. There are 16 residues in the CDR3. J was trimmed by 6 bases and V by 3 bases; bases with no gene match: 4. Looked up from germline, CDR1 is MNHNS and CDR2 is SASEGT. The CDR3: CASSDVGTGGNSPLHF. The CDR3 coding sequence is TGTGCCAGCAGTGACGTGGGGACAGGGGGTAATTCACCCCTCCACTTT.

Here the CDR3 reads CASSLRGAGAKGGYTF. The CDR3 coding sequence is TGTGCCAGCAGTTTACGTGGGGCAGGGGCAAAGGGTGGCTACACCTTC. The V call is TRBV27, the J call TRBJ1-2, with D maybe TRBD1 (6 bases). Germline V gene lookup returns CDR1 MNHEY and CDR2 SMNVEV (reference sequence). The CDR3 length is 16 residues. V was cut by 2 bases and J by 7 bases, with 20 bases left in between.

This sequence joins TRBV15 and TRBJ2-1; a weak D match, TRBD2 (5 bases). Per germline, CDR1 LNHNV and CDR2 YYDKDF (reference sequence). Trimming pared 6 bases from V and 8 bases from J, leaving 8 bases between. The CDR3 contains 11 residues. CDR3 in amino acids: CATSTGYEQFF. The CDR3 DNA reads TGTGCCACCAGTACGGGGTATGAGCAGTTCTTC.

This chain uses TRBV24-1 with TRBJ2-1; either TRBD1 or TRBD2 may supply D (5 bases each). CDR3 length: 18 amino acids. V was cut by 0 bases and J by 6 bases, with 20 bases left in between. CDR1 KGHDR and CDR2 SFDVKD come from the germline V gene. The DNA of the CDR3 is TGTGCCACCAGTGATTTGCCCAGGGAGTCGTATACATTCAATGAGCAGTTCTTC. Translating gives CATSDLPRESYTFNEQFF.

The chain is built from TRBV30 and TRBJ1-2; D gene uncertain. CDR3 length: 15 amino acids. Trimming stripped 2 bases from V and 7 bases from J, with 20 bases between. Germline lookup yields CDR1 GTSNPN and CDR2 SVGIG (reference sequence). The CDR3 is CAWSSTFSGFGGYTF. For the CDR3, the DNA is TGTGCCTGGAGTTCTACCTTCTCGGGATTTGGTGGCTACACCTTC.

The V call is TRBV21-1, the J call TRBJ2-7. TRBV21-1 is marked as a pseudogene. This CDR3 has 19 amino acids. The CDR3 sequence is CASSKVGGCPSSSKNEQYF. CDR3 in DNA: TGTGCCAGCAGCAAAGTAGGGGGGTGCCCCAGCTCGTCCAAGAACGAGCAGTACTTC.

V usage is TRBV7-2 and J usage is TRBJ1-3; possible D gene TRBD1, 5 bases. Germline CDR1 is SGHTA and CDR2 is FQGNSA. Trimming took off 0 bases at V and 0 bases at J, with 12 bases between the two ends. The CDR3 extends over 17 amino acids. CDR3 loop: CASSLAGGGNSGNTIYF. CDR3 DNA sequence: TGTGCCAGCAGCTTAGCGGGGGGAGGGAACTCTGGAAACACCATATATTTT. The complete variable domain, with remaining parts taken from reference TRBV7-2 and TRBJ1-3, reads GAGVSQSPSNKVTEKGKDVELRCDPISGHTALYWYRQSLGQGLEFLIYFQGNSAPDKSGLPSDRFSAERTGGSVSTLTIQRTQQEDSAVYLCASSLAGGGNSGNTIYFGEGSWLTVV.

This chain links TRBV6-2 or TRBV6-3 with TRBJ2-5; 7 bases are shared with TRBD1. The CDR3 contains 14 residues. Per the germline V gene, CDR1 is MNHEY and CDR2 is SVGEGT. Trimming took 2 bases from V and 5 from J; bases not matched to a gene: 5. CDR3 DNA: TGTGCCAGCAGTTACGAGGGGGCCGGGGAGACCCAGTACTTC. Protein: CASSYEGAGETQYF.

This sequence joins TRBV5-6 and TRBJ2-6; 12 positions agree with TRBD1. The V gene end was trimmed by 8 bases and the J gene end by 0 bases; junction bases not matched to a gene: 12. The CDR3 is made up of 19 amino acids. In germline, CDR1 is SGHDT, CDR2 YYEEEE. As DNA, the CDR3 is TGTGCCAGTAGCCACCCGGGACAGGGGGCCACCTCTGGGGCCAACGTCCTGACTTTC. Protein product: CASSHPGQGATSGANVLTF.

J is TRBJ1-1 and V is TRBV30; D might be TRBD1 (5 bases). V was pared by 4 bases and J by 11 bases, with 11 bases between. This CDR3 is 10 amino acids long. CDR1 is GTSNPN, CDR2 SVGIG, per germline (reference sequence). The chain's CDR3 is CAWMQGSAFF. The CDR3 DNA sequence: TGTGCCTGGATGCAGGGCTCGGCTTTCTTT.

A single count supports this clone. V gene TRBV5-1 combines with J gene TRBJ1-5; D not certain. Trimming pared 0 bases from V and 7 bases from J, leaving 14 bases between. The germline V gene encodes CDR1 SGHRS and CDR2 YFSETQ. This CDR3 is built from 15 residues. The DNA for the CDR3 is TGCGCCAGCAGCTTGGTCCCGGGGTTGGAGCAGCCCCAGCATTTT. Translated, it gives CASSLVPGLEQPQHF. The variable domain in full, completed from reference TRBV5-1 and TRBJ1-5, reads KAGVTQTPRYLIKTRGQQVTLSCSPISGHRSVSWYQQTPGQGLQFLFEYFSETQRNKGNFPGRFSGRQFSNSRSEMNVSTLELGDSALYLCASSLVPGLEQPQHFGDGTRLSIL.

The chain carries TRBV7-6 and TRBJ1-3, with a weak D call TRBD1 (5 bases). V lost 1 base, J lost 0 bases, and 7 bases lay in between. Germline V lookup: CDR1 SGHVS, CDR2 FNYEAQ. The CDR3 contains 15 residues. The CDR3 loop reads CASSLGGSSGNTIYF. The CDR3 nucleotides read TGTGCCAGCAGCTTAGGGGGCAGCTCTGGAAACACCATATATTTT.